This TCR beta chain originates from a study of OX40 agonist ivuxolimab in advanced cancers. About the study: Head and neck, renal cell, melanoma or hepatocellular carcinoma were the cancers that dose-escalation patients had. A partial response was reached by three patients: one with hepatocellular carcinoma and two with cutaneous melanoma. Overall study results and limits: Low clonal expansion, among the lowest seen, marked partial responders at 0.1-3.0 mg/kg.

Clones were sequenced by immunoSEQ multiplex PCR, and TCRdb holds only the in-frame ones, with some missing. The sample lists 100,000 to 150,000 clones, under 95% occurring once. About this clone itself: The antigen remains undetermined.

The sampling schedule covered blood at baseline, cycle 4 day 1, and cycle 7 day 1. Germline CDR1 and CDR2: SGHVS and FQNEAQ. The CDR3 sequence is 18 residues long. Trimming left V 1 base short and J 2 bases short, with 20 bases between. Sequenced material: CD4+ or CD8+ T cells sorted from blood, taken in a trial of the OX40 agonist ivuxolimab. The V gene is TRBV7-8, the J gene TRBJ1-1, with D tentatively TRBD1 (5 bases). The TCR comes from an adult with an advanced solid tumor such as melanoma, head and neck, liver or kidney cancer. Written as DNA, the CDR3 is TGTGCCAGCAGCTTAGGGAGTTTACAGAGGGGCGGAAACACTGAAGCTTTCTTT. It translates to CASSLGSLQRGGNTEAFF.